The 28 T cell receptor beta chains presented below share a single source sample, sequenced in a study of OX40 agonist ivuxolimab in advanced cancers. Some clones are missing from TCRdb's copy, which holds only in-frame ones; the method was immunoSEQ multiplex PCR. The sample lists 80,000 or so clones; 80% to 95% were seen once. This specimen was CD4+ or CD8+ T cells sorted from blood, taken in a trial of the OX40 agonist ivuxolimab. The receptors here all came from an adult with an advanced solid tumor such as melanoma, head and neck, liver or kidney cancer.

V and J are TRBV19 and TRBJ2-5; TRBD1 agrees at 7 bases. The CDR3 runs 15 residues. Germline lookup yields CDR1 LNHDA and CDR2 SQIVND (reference sequence). The junction had 9 bases not matched to a gene; V was cut back by 3 bases and J by 5 bases. The CDR3 here is CASSMGTGAWETQYF. As DNA, the CDR3 is TGTGCCAGTAGTATGGGAACAGGGGCCTGGGAGACCCAGTACTTC.

Notes on this clone: The sample has other DNA sequences that encode this CDR3 too. The chain carries TRBV7-2 and TRBJ1-2, with D possibly matching TRBD1 (5 bases). The germline CDR1 and CDR2 sequences are SGHTA and FQGNSA. There are 13 residues in the CDR3. V was cut by 5 bases and J by 2 bases, with 9 bases left in between. CDR3 in DNA: TGTGCCAGCAGCCTGGGGACCAACTATGGCTACACCTTC. As protein: CASSLGTNYGYTF.

J is TRBJ2-5 and V is TRBV2, with D maybe TRBD2 (5 bases). The CDR3 has 14 amino acids. The germline gives CDR1 SNHLY, CDR2 FYNNEI. V was shortened by 8 bases and J by 5 bases, with 18 bases between the two germline ends. The CDR3 region is CASGLLGSGETQYF. CDR3 coding DNA: TGTGCCAGCGGGCTGCTAGGGAGCGGTGAGACCCAGTACTTC.

This clone is a singleton in its sample. V and J are TRBV7-9 and TRBJ2-3, with D unresolved. CDR3 length: 15 residues. Germline CDR1 is SEHNR and CDR2 is FQNEAQ (reference sequence). With 5 bases removed from V and 2 bases from J, the gap between germline ends came to 14 bases. Written as DNA, the CDR3 is TGTGCCAGCAGCCCCACCGCCGCTCTCACAGATACGCAGTATTTT. This encodes CASSPTAALTDTQYF.

The chain combines TRBV12-2 with TRBJ1-5. TRBV12-2 represents a pseudogene. The CDR3 runs 16 residues. The CDR3 DNA reads as TGTGCAAGTCGCTTAGCTGGGACGGATAGCAATCAGCCCCAGCATTTT. Its translation: CASRLAGTDSNQPQHF.

A word on this clone: Other DNA sequences in this specimen translate into the identical CDR3. This chain links TRBV7-9 with TRBJ1-1; D is ambiguous. The germline V gene has CDR1 SEHNR and CDR2 FQNEAQ (reference sequence). V was shortened by 4 bases and J by 3 bases, with 9 bases between the two germline ends. The CDR3 spans 13 residues. This chain's CDR3 is CASSSLGDTEAFF. Here the CDR3 DNA reads TGTGCCAGCAGCTCCCTTGGAGACACTGAAGCTTTCTTT.

J is TRBJ2-1 and V is TRBV7-2, with TRBD2 matching 8 bases. There are 16 residues in the CDR3. Germline loops: CDR1 SGHTA, CDR2 FQGNSA. With V trimmed by 7 bases and J by 0 bases, 8 bases remained unmatched. The CDR3 coding sequence is TGTGCCAGCACACTCGTCAGCGGGGGCTCCTACAATGAGCAGTTCTTC. The encoded protein is CASTLVSGGSYNEQFF.

The chain combines TRBV7-9 with TRBJ2-7, with TRBD2 identical over 9 bases. The germline gives CDR1 SEHNR, CDR2 FQNEAQ (reference sequence). This CDR3 is 13 amino acids long. The CDR3 spells CATGASGTYEQYF. Here the CDR3 DNA reads TGTGCAACCGGAGCTAGCGGGACTTACGAGCAGTACTTC.

The gene calls are TRBV7-2 and TRBJ2-1; 7 bases are shared with TRBD1. The V gene's germline CDR1 is SGHTA and CDR2 FQGNSA. CDR3 length equals 14 residues. V gave up 5 bases and J gave up 9 bases; unmatched junction bases: 10. The CDR3 sequence: CASSTTQGLAEQFF. CDR3 DNA sequence: TGTGCCAGCAGCACCACACAGGGGTTGGCTGAGCAGTTCTTC.

This rearrangement joins TRBV14 to TRBJ2-7; 9 nucleotides agree with TRBD1. With 4 bases clipped from V and 5 bases from J, the junction kept 9 bases outside the gene matches. This CDR3 contains 15 residues. Germline assignment: CDR1 SGHDN and CDR2 FVKESK. CDR3 sequence: CASSPYRDREDEQYF. CDR3 bases: TGTGCCAGCAGCCCTTACCGGGACAGGGAGGACGAGCAGTACTTC.

V and J are TRBV6-1 and TRBJ1-2, with D uncertain. Germline CDR1 is MNHNS and CDR2 is SASEGT. The germline V and J ends were trimmed by 5 bases and 4 bases, with 5 bases remaining between them. CDR3 size: 11 residues. The CDR3 region is CASSSLYGYTF. Here the CDR3 DNA reads TGTGCCAGCAGTTCCCTCTATGGCTACACCTTC.

The V call is TRBV2, the J call TRBJ2-1; 9 nucleotides agree with TRBD1. Per the germline V gene, CDR1 is SNHLY and CDR2 is FYNNEI. This CDR3 has 14 amino acids. Trimming at V came to 7 bases and at J to 4 bases, leaving 5 bases not matched to a gene. CDR3 nucleotides: TGTGCCAGCAACGGACAGGGGTCTTACAATGAGCAGTTCTTC. Translated: CASNGQGSYNEQFF.

This clone was observed a single time. This rearrangement joins TRBV4-3 to TRBJ1-1; D is ambiguous. V lost 0 bases and J 5 bases, leaving 7 bases between the germline ends. CDR1 is LGHNA and CDR2 is YSLEER in the germline V gene. The CDR3 extends over 13 amino acids. The CDR3 nucleotides read TGCGCCAGCAGCCAAGATCGAAGAACTGAAGCTTTCTTT. Translated: CASSQDRRTEAFF.

V gene TRBV5-1 combines with J gene TRBJ2-7, with D perhaps TRBD1 (7 bases). Trimming shortened V by 4 bases and J by 2 bases, and 16 bases separated the two germline ends. The CDR3 length is 15 residues. CDR1 is SGHRS and CDR2 is YFSETQ in the germline V gene. The CDR3 DNA reads as TGCGCCAGCAGCCCTACTGCGGGACAGACCTACGAGCAGTACTTC. As protein: CASSPTAGQTYEQYF.

The V and J genes are TRBV6-1 and TRBJ1-5; tentative D call: TRBD1 (5 bases). Trimming removed 4 bases at V and 6 bases at J, with 13 bases between. Germline values: CDR1 MNHNS, CDR2 SASEGT. The CDR3 spans 14 residues. Written as DNA, the CDR3 is TGTGCCAGCAGTGTATTTGGGAGGGGTCAGCCCCAGCATTTT. Encoded protein: CASSVFGRGQPQHF.

This clone was found a few times. The chain joins TRBV10-3 to TRBJ2-7, with unresolved D. This CDR3 is 16 amino acids long. CDR1 is ENHRY, CDR2 SYGVKD, per germline. Between the trimmed V and J ends, which lost 0 bases and 2 bases, there was a span of 14 bases. CDR3 sequence (DNA): TGTGCCATCAGTGAGTCAAGGCTGATCCTCCCCTACGAGCAGTACTTC. This encodes CAISESRLILPYEQYF.

The CDR3 here is CAISPDRAYEQYF. In nucleotides, the CDR3 is TGTGCCATCAGTCCAGACAGGGCTTACGAGCAGTACTTC. The rearrangement links TRBV10-3 to TRBJ2-7; 7 bases are a match to TRBD1. CDR1 is ENHRY, CDR2 SYGVKD, per germline. Trimming at V came to 5 bases and at J to 4 bases, leaving 5 bases not matched to a gene. The CDR3 consists of 13 residues.

This chain connects TRBV5-6 to TRBJ1-5; D gene unclear. CDR1 SGHDT and CDR2 YYEEEE come from the germline V gene. CDR3 length equals 16 residues. V was shortened by 0 bases and J by 0 bases, with 10 bases between the two germline ends. CDR3 nucleotides: TGTGCCAGCAGCTTGGCCTCGGGTTTTAGCAATCAGCCCCAGCATTTT. Amino acids: CASSLASGFSNQPQHF.

The rearrangement uses TRBV19 and TRBJ1-4; 8 bases align to TRBD1. The CDR3 is made up of 15 amino acids. With V trimmed by 6 bases and J by 6 bases, 9 bases remained unmatched. Germline V CDR1 and CDR2: LNHDA, SQIVND (reference sequence). CDR3 amino acids: CASSPRTGLDEKLFF. The CDR3 DNA is TGTGCCAGTAGCCCAAGGACAGGGCTAGATGAAAAACTGTTTTTT.

In DNA form, the CDR3 reads TGTGCCAGCAGCTCGGGGGTGGAGTATCCAGAGACCCAGTACTTC. As protein: CASSSGVEYPETQYF. The V and J genes are TRBV28 and TRBJ2-5; a possible D gene is TRBD2 (6 bases). The germline CDR1 and CDR2 sequences are MDHEN and SYDVKM. This CDR3 has 15 residues. V gave up 6 bases and J gave up 4 bases, with 18 bases separating them.

The V gene is TRBV2, the J gene TRBJ1-5; perhaps TRBD1 as D (5 bases). This CDR3 is 13 amino acids long. CDR1 and CDR2 from the germline V gene are SNHLY and FYNNEI. Between the trimmed V and J ends, which lost 6 bases and 7 bases, there was a span of 13 bases. As DNA, the CDR3 is TGTGCCAGCAGGCTAGACAGTCAGCAGCCCCAGCATTTT. Encoded protein: CASRLDSQQPQHF.

The CDR3 sequence: CASSVGLGTDTQYF. The CDR3, as DNA: TGTGCCAGTAGTGTGGGACTAGGCACAGATACGCAGTATTTT. The rearrangement uses TRBV19 and TRBJ2-3; 8 bases fit TRBD2. Unmatched junction bases numbered 2, after V lost 5 bases and J lost 1 base. CDR1 is LNHDA, CDR2 SQIVND, per germline (reference sequence). There are 14 residues in the CDR3.

The V and J genes are TRBV5-4 and TRBJ2-7; TRBD2 aligns across 8 bases. CDR3 length: 15 amino acids. J was trimmed by 3 bases and V by 4 bases; bases with no gene match: 9. Germline CDR1 is SGHNT and CDR2 is YYREEE (reference sequence). Here the CDR3 reads CASSADSGVHYEQYF. CDR3 nucleotides: TGTGCCAGCAGCGCCGATAGCGGGGTTCACTACGAGCAGTACTTC.

The rearrangement joins TRBV10-3 to TRBJ1-2; D unclear. Trimming shortened V by 6 bases and J by 5 bases, and 16 bases separated the two germline ends. This CDR3 is built from 14 residues. Germline V gene lookup returns CDR1 ENHRY and CDR2 SYGVKD. The CDR3 reads CAIRGGLSRYGYTF. The CDR3 DNA reads TGTGCCATCAGGGGAGGGTTGTCGAGATATGGCTACACCTTC.

The chain recombines TRBV7-3 with TRBJ2-1; D not resolved. The CDR3 spans 13 residues. The germline gives CDR1 SGHTA, CDR2 FQGTGA. V shed 1 base and J shed 5 bases, with 6 bases lying between them. The CDR3 sequence: CASSLNPDNEQFF. CDR3 DNA: TGTGCCAGCAGCTTAAACCCCGACAATGAGCAGTTCTTC. Drawing the rest from reference TRBV7-3 and TRBJ2-1, the complete variable domain is GAGVSQTPSNKVTEKGKYVELRCDPISGHTALYWYRQSLGQGPEFLIYFQGTGAADDSGLPNDRFFAVRPEGSVSTLKIQRTERGDSAVYLCASSLNPDNEQFFGPGTRLTVL.

V and J are TRBV5-1 and TRBJ2-3, with D unclear. This CDR3 is 14 amino acids long. V shed 6 bases and J shed 2 bases, with 13 bases lying between them. CDR1 and CDR2 from the germline V gene are SGHRS and YFSETQ. The CDR3 region is CASKRAELTDTQYF. CDR3 coding DNA: TGCGCCAGCAAAAGGGCGGAACTCACAGATACGCAGTATTTT. Filled out from reference TRBV5-1 and TRBJ2-3, the complete variable domain reads KAGVTQTPRYLIKTRGQQVTLSCSPISGHRSVSWYQQTPGQGLQFLFEYFSETQRNKGNFPGRFSGRQFSNSRSEMNVSTLELGDSALYLCASKRAELTDTQYFGPGTRLTVL.

The chain uses TRBV19 and TRBJ1-2, with D perhaps TRBD1 (5 bases). Germline CDR1 and CDR2: LNHDA and SQIVND (reference sequence). This CDR3 comprises 14 residues. The ends were cut back, 6 bases at V and 6 bases at J, with 17 bases in the middle. CDR3 sequence: CASSPGGGTNGYTF. CDR3 in DNA: TGTGCCAGTAGCCCGGGTGGGGGTACGAATGGCTACACCTTC.

This sequence joins TRBV2 and TRBJ2-1; the D is unclear. Germline CDR1 is SNHLY and CDR2 is FYNNEI. This CDR3 region has 13 residues. V lost 5 bases to trimming and J lost 0 bases, with 5 bases between them. This chain's CDR3 is CASSIISYNEQFF. The DNA of the CDR3 is TGTGCCAGCAGTATTATCTCCTACAATGAGCAGTTCTTC.